The clone carrying this T cell receptor beta chain was picked up a small number of times. TCR beta CDR3 sequences were amplified from RNA transcripts. The HTBI primer set drove a first-round RT-PCR of the TCR CDR3. Via MiXCR, TCRdb re-called the multiplex PCR reads, giving one row per CDR3 protein. The sample includes about 840,000 distinct CDR3 sequences, 38% of them seen just once. Germline assignment: CDR1 MNHNY and CDR2 SVGAGI (reference sequence). CDR3 length equals 15 residues. Trimming took 4 bases from V and 1 from J, leaving 8 bases between them. This specimen comes from a study of T cells in Graves' hyperthyroidism and ophthalmopathy.

Sequenced: blood. The chain is built from TRBV6-6 and TRBJ2-6, with D tentatively TRBD1 or TRBD2 (5 bases each). The sequence derives from a man younger than 35 with Graves' hyperthyroidism. The CDR3 coding sequence is TGTGCCAGCAGTTCCTGGGGGTCTGGGGCCAACGTCCTGACTTTC. Amino acid sequence: CASSSWGSGANVLTF.